The TCR beta chain described here comes from a study of Ad26.COV2.S vaccination and SARS-CoV-2 variants. For the study at large: Recipients of Ad26.COV2.S got it intramuscularly, once or twice 56 days apart.

CDR3 length: 14 residues. Regarding treatment: some 20 received Ad26.COV2.S at low or high dose, single or two shots; roughly 5 received placebo; per-sample allocation not given. Material that was analyzed had been drawn on day 63 after the first vaccine or placebo injection. Profiling relied on immunoSEQ multiplex PCR, and the TCRdb table lists in-frame clones only, not all of them. The table shows around 400,000 clones, with 80% to 95% occurring only once. V is TRBV21-1 and J is TRBJ2-7; the table's D call TRBD2 went unverified against the DNA. TRBV21-1 is labeled a pseudogene. This receptor was obtained from a person aged 18-60 years who received the Ad26.COV2.S COVID-19 vaccine or a placebo. This specimen consisted of peripheral blood, obtained in a trial of Ad26.COV2.S vaccine versus placebo. The CDR3 DNA reads as TGTGCCAGCAGCCGAGGGGGGGTAACCTACGAGCAGTACTTC. Translating it yields CASSRGGVTYEQYF.